The 25 T cell receptor beta chains reported below all come from one sample, sequenced in a study of T cell responses to AZD1222 COVID-19 vaccine. Clones were read by immunoSEQ multiplex PCR, and TCRdb kept only the in-frame ones, dropping some. The sample has about 150,000 clones, more than 85% seen once; the top ten hold approximately 3.4%. Here the sequenced sample was peripheral blood, taken 28 days after the second AZD1222 dose. These receptors came from an adult who received the AZD1222 COVID-19 vaccine.

The V call is TRBV13, the J call TRBJ2-1; D is perhaps TRBD2 (6 bases). The CDR3 extends over 15 amino acids. The germline V and J ends were trimmed by 0 bases and 4 bases, with 10 bases remaining between them. Germline CDR1 PRHDT, CDR2 FYEKMQ (reference sequence). CDR3: CASSLGAGKYNEQFF. Here the CDR3 DNA reads TGTGCCAGCAGCTTAGGTGCGGGGAAATACAATGAGCAGTTCTTC. Filled out from reference TRBV13 and TRBJ2-1, the complete variable domain reads AAGVIQSPRHLIKEKRETATLKCYPIPRHDTVYWYQQGPGQDPQFLISFYEKMQSDKGSIPDRFSAQQFSDYHSELNMSSLELGDSALYFCASSLGAGKYNEQFFGPGTRLTVL.

The CDR3 nucleotides read TGTGCCAGTAGTAAGGGCCTTGTTAGCTCCTACAATGAGCAGTTCTTC. Its protein is CASSKGLVSSYNEQFF. The chain uses TRBV19 and TRBJ2-1; D not certain. CDR3 length equals 16 residues. The ends were cut back, 4 bases at V and 0 bases at J, with 13 bases in the middle. In germline, CDR1 is LNHDA, CDR2 SQIVND (reference sequence).

V and J are TRBV4-1 and TRBJ1-5; D is possibly TRBD1 (5 bases). CDR1 and CDR2 (germline): MGHRA, YSYEKL. This CDR3 has 15 amino acids. V dropped 4 bases and J dropped 1 base, with 11 bases sitting between them. CDR3 protein: CASSRFRDSNQPQHF. The CDR3 region has the DNA TGCGCCAGCAGCCGCTTCCGGGACAGCAATCAGCCCCAGCATTTT.

V and J are TRBV30 and TRBJ2-7; D not resolved. Trimming cost V 3 bases and J 3 bases, with 9 bases left between them. This CDR3 comprises 12 residues. The germline gives CDR1 GTSNPN, CDR2 SVGIG (reference sequence). The CDR3 spells CAWSLVDYEQYF. The CDR3, as DNA: TGTGCCTGGAGCCTAGTTGACTACGAGCAGTACTTC.

The chain joins TRBV6-4 to TRBJ2-1; possible D gene TRBD2, 5 bases. Trimming took off 4 bases at V and 0 bases at J, with 10 bases between the two ends. Germline V gene data show CDR1 as MRHNA and CDR2 as SNTAGT. CDR3 length equals 15 residues. The CDR3 sequence is CASSVILGSYNEQFF. The CDR3 DNA reads as TGTGCCAGCAGTGTAATACTAGGCTCCTACAATGAGCAGTTCTTC.

V gene TRBV18 combines with J gene TRBJ1-5, with TRBD1 matching over 9 bases. From germline, CDR1 is KGHSH and CDR2 LQKENI. This CDR3 is built from 15 residues. V lost 4 bases to trimming and J lost 4 bases; unmatched junction nucleotides: 5. The CDR3 here is CASSLQTGGNQPQHF. The DNA for the CDR3 is TGTGCCAGCTCACTACAGACAGGGGGAAATCAGCCCCAGCATTTT.

This chain uses TRBV9 with TRBJ2-7, with TRBD1 matching over 7 bases. Germline CDR1 SGDLS, CDR2 YYNGEE. With 0 bases clipped from V and 2 bases from J, the junction kept 5 bases outside the gene matches. CDR3 size: 15 residues. The CDR3 sequence: CASSVAPGQPYEQYF. In DNA, the CDR3 is TGTGCCAGCAGCGTAGCCCCGGGACAGCCCTACGAGCAGTACTTC.

The chain is built from TRBV3-1 (or the pseudogene TRBV3-2) and TRBJ2-7, with D hard to call. The CDR3 has 14 residues. Trimming pared 1 base from V and 1 base from J, leaving 8 bases between. Per the germline V gene, CDR1 is LGHDT and CDR2 is YNNKEL (reference sequence). The CDR3 region is CASSQASISYEQYF. The CDR3 bases are TGTGCCAGCAGCCAAGCGAGCATTTCCTACGAGCAGTACTTC.

This clone was recorded only once. The chain recombines TRBV19 with TRBJ2-5; maybe TRBD2 (5 bases). Looked up from germline, CDR1 is LNHDA and CDR2 is SQIVND (reference sequence). This CDR3 has 14 amino acids. Trimming stripped 4 bases from V and 4 bases from J, with 13 bases between. The CDR3 loop is CASSNRDEGETQYF. The CDR3 bases are TGTGCCAGTAGTAATCGGGATGAGGGAGAGACCCAGTACTTC.

The CDR3: CASSVVGQGDLEQFF. The CDR3, as DNA: TGTGCCAGCAGCGTAGTGGGACAGGGGGATTTGGAGCAGTTCTTC. This chain uses TRBV9 with TRBJ2-1; 11 bases map to TRBD1. The CDR3 totals 15 residues. After removal of 0 bases from V and 10 bases from J, the junction contained 6 bases not matched to a gene. Germline-derived CDR1 and CDR2 are SGDLS and YYNGEE.

This sequence joins TRBV27 and TRBJ1-2; D is ambiguous. The CDR3 runs to 14 residues. Trimming pared 8 bases from V and 4 bases from J, leaving 17 bases between. Germline V gene lookup returns CDR1 MNHEY and CDR2 SMNVEV (reference sequence). CDR3 sequence reads: CASAIEPGFYGYTF. The CDR3 nucleotides read TGTGCCAGCGCTATCGAACCGGGATTCTATGGCTACACCTTC.

The chain employs TRBV5-1 and TRBJ2-3; D might be TRBD1 or TRBD2, each matching 5 bases. The V end lost 1 base, the J end lost 6 bases, and 9 bases lay between the germline ends. The CDR3 sequence is 13 residues long. Germline V gene sequence: CDR1 SGHRS, CDR2 YFSETQ. CDR3 coding DNA: TGCGCCAGCAGCTTGCAAGGGGAGGATACGCAGTATTTT. It yields the protein CASSLQGEDTQYF.

The chain recombines TRBV25-1 with TRBJ1-2; D gene uncertain. The CDR3 runs 13 residues. In germline, CDR1 is MGHDK, CDR2 SYGVNS. V dropped 6 bases and J dropped 5 bases, with 13 bases sitting between them. The CDR3 sequence is CASSRVGWYGYTF. The CDR3 region has the DNA TGTGCCAGCAGCCGGGTGGGGTGGTATGGCTACACCTTC.

About this clone itself: An end of the junction differs from the germline gene, which may be a read error. Other DNA sequences within the sample encode an identical CDR3. The rearrangement joins TRBV27 to TRBJ2-6; 10 nucleotides agree with TRBD1. The length of the CDR3 is 18 residues. Looked up from germline, CDR1 is MNHEY and CDR2 is SMNVEV (reference sequence). The CDR3 sequence is CASSLTGTGVSGANVLTF. The DNA of the CDR3 is TGTGCCAGCAGCTTGACCGGGACAGGGGTCTCTGGGGCCAACGTCTTGACTTTC. Drawing the rest from reference TRBV27 and TRBJ2-6, the complete variable domain is EAQVTQNPRYLITVTGKKLTVTCSQNMNHEYMSWYRQDPGLGLRQIYYSMNVEVTDKGDVPEGYKVSRKEKRNFPLILESPSPNQTSLYFCASSLTGTGVSGANVLTFGAGSRLTVL.

This chain joins TRBV3-1 (or the pseudogene TRBV3-2) and TRBJ2-1; the match to TRBD2 covers 7 bases. The CDR3 has 12 residues. The J segment lost 10 bases and the V segment lost 6 bases, leaving 6 bases of the junction unmatched. CDR1 and CDR2 from the germline V gene are LGHDT and YNNKEL (reference sequence). The CDR3 spells CASSPGLREQFF. The CDR3 DNA sequence: TGTGCCAGCAGTCCGGGACTACGAGAGCAGTTCTTC.

V and J are TRBV19 and TRBJ2-7, with D perhaps TRBD2 (6 bases). The CDR3 runs 13 residues. The germline V gene encodes CDR1 LNHDA and CDR2 SQIVND (reference sequence). V gave up 5 bases and J gave up 5 bases, with 13 bases separating them. CDR3 coding DNA: TGTGCCAGTAGTCTAACACGGGAGAACGAGCAGTACTTC. This codes for CASSLTRENEQYF.

The rearrangement joins TRBV4-1 to TRBJ2-7, with a possible D match to TRBD2 (5 bases). The CDR3 consists of 13 residues. Germline V gene sequence: CDR1 MGHRA, CDR2 YSYEKL. Trimming shortened V by 0 bases and J by 13 bases, and 16 bases separated the two germline ends. This CDR3 reads CASSQDPGVSVYF. The CDR3 nucleotides read TGCGCCAGCAGCCAAGACCCCGGGGTTTCCGTATACTTC.

CDR3 DNA: TGTGCCAGCAGCTTGCGGACACTTACCTACGAGCAGTACTTC. Protein: CASSLRTLTYEQYF. V gene TRBV5-5 combines with J gene TRBJ2-7, with TRBD1 as a possible D gene (5 bases). V lost 1 base and J 2 bases, leaving 10 bases between the germline ends. This CDR3 has 14 residues. Germline V gene sequence: CDR1 SGHKS, CDR2 YYEKEE (reference sequence).

The chain combines TRBV18 with TRBJ1-2, with TRBD1 as a possible D gene (5 bases). With 3 bases removed from V and 2 bases from J, the gap between germline ends came to 10 bases. This CDR3 has 14 amino acids. Germline CDR1 is KGHSH and CDR2 is LQKENI. The CDR3 sequence: CASSPMDKNYGYTF. The CDR3 bases are TGTGCCAGCTCACCGATGGACAAGAACTATGGCTACACCTTC.

The V and J genes are TRBV29-1 and TRBJ2-6; D is perhaps TRBD1 (6 bases). The length of the CDR3 is 16 residues. Germline loops: CDR1 SQVTM, CDR2 ANQGSEA. Deletions cut 2 bases from V and 0 bases from J, with 11 bases between. The CDR3 region has the DNA TGCAGCGTTGAACGGGACACAGACTCTGGGGCCAACGTCCTGACTTTC. Its translation: CSVERDTDSGANVLTF.

V gene TRBV5-1 combines with J gene TRBJ2-1, with TRBD2 identical over 10 bases. Germline assignment: CDR1 SGHRS and CDR2 YFSETQ. J was trimmed by 5 bases and V by 3 bases; bases with no gene match: 8. The CDR3 has 16 residues. CDR3 residues: CASSSVLAGANNEQFF. In nucleotides, the CDR3 is TGCGCCAGCAGCTCGGTGCTAGCGGGAGCGAACAATGAGCAGTTCTTC.

The chain recombines TRBV2 with TRBJ1-5; D might be TRBD1 (5 bases). CDR3 length: 14 amino acids. CDR1 is SNHLY and CDR2 is FYNNEI in the germline V gene. V was clipped by 5 bases and J by 0 bases, with 8 bases between them. The CDR3 coding sequence is TGTGCCAGCAGTCCTGACAGTAGCAATCAGCCCCAGCATTTT. Translation gives CASSPDSSNQPQHF.

The V and J genes are TRBV23-1 and TRBJ1-5; D unresolved. TRBV23-1 is sorted into the ORF group, with uncertain function. V was trimmed by 4 bases and J by 4 bases, leaving 11 bases between them. This CDR3 is built from 14 residues. This CDR3 reads CASSPRSENQPQHF. CDR3 in DNA: TGCGCCAGCAGTCCTCGCAGCGAAAATCAGCCCCAGCATTTT.

This chain connects TRBV6-5 to TRBJ1-2, with 7 bases matching TRBD1. Per germline, CDR1 MNHEY and CDR2 SVGAGI. The trim removed 5 bases at V and 4 bases at J, leaving 4 bases unmatched. The CDR3 loop spans 13 amino acids. The CDR3 nucleotides are TGTGCCAGCAGTCCGACAGGGTTCTATGGCTACACCTTC. It encodes CASSPTGFYGYTF.

V is TRBV27 and J is TRBJ2-7; D perhaps matches TRBD1 (7 bases). V lost 5 bases, J lost 2 bases, and 16 bases lay in between. This CDR3 is built from 15 residues. CDR1 MNHEY and CDR2 SMNVEV come from the germline V gene (reference sequence). Written as DNA, the CDR3 is TGTGCCAGCAGTCGGGGGACAGTTCTAACCTACGAGCAGTACTTC. Protein: CASSRGTVLTYEQYF.